The clone carrying this T cell receptor beta chain was detected only a few times. It was 5'RACE with constant-segment primers that produced the TCR alpha and TCR beta cDNA libraries, which carried sample barcodes and UMIs. MiXCR, run by TCRdb on the 5' RACE reads, gives a single entry per CDR3 protein. The sample lists about 400,000 distinct CDR3 sequences; around a quarter were seen once. These data are taken from a study of T-cell memory formation after mild COVID-19. Germline V CDR1 and CDR2: SGHDN, FVKESK. The CDR3 is 18 amino acids. V dropped 4 bases and J dropped 5; count of bases not matched to a gene: 14.

The sequenced material came from PBMCs or a T cell subset sorted from them (not recorded which). V is TRBV14 and J is TRBJ2-5, with 12 bases lining up with TRBD2. This receptor was identified in an adult woman who had mild COVID-19 (a few samples of this study predate the infection). Cell type and time point are not known. CDR3 bases: TGTGCCAGCAGCCCCGGGGAGACTAGCGGGAGTGGTGGCGAGACCCAGTACTTC. Protein product: CASSPGETSGSGGETQYF.